The 9 T cell receptor beta chains in this list originate from one sample, sequenced in a study of PD-L1 blockade in urothelial cancer. Time point: peripheral blood 6 weeks after treatment start. Method: immunoSEQ multiplex PCR; TCRdb's copy keeps in-frame clones and lacks some. Of some 110,000 clones detected, around 93% appear once; the ten largest clones hold around 3.7%. The input for sequencing was PBMCs, taken around atezolizumab (anti-PD-L1) treatment. The receptors derive from a man aged 55 to 69 with urothelial cancer.

As to this clone: Germline and junction disagree at one end, which may indicate a read error. The V call is TRBV4-1, the J call TRBJ2-5, with D possibly matching TRBD1 (5 bases). The CDR3 contains 14 residues. CDR1 is MGHRA, CDR2 YSYEKL, per germline. The CDR3 is CASSQETQEDTQYF. The CDR3 nucleotides are TGCGCCAGCAGCCAAGAAACACAGGAAGATACCCAGTACTTC.

The chain joins TRBV7-8 to TRBJ1-6; 8 nucleotides align to TRBD1. Trimming removed 5 bases from V and 15 bases from J; junction bases left unmatched: 9. Germline values: CDR1 SGHVS, CDR2 FQNEAQ. The CDR3 consists of 13 residues. In DNA, the CDR3 is TGTGCCAGCAGCCCCCAGGGGGCAGATGTCCTCCACTTT. As protein: CASSPQGADVLHF.

The chain combines TRBV6-1 with TRBJ1-3; D unresolved. V was trimmed by 2 bases and J by 0 bases, leaving 14 bases between them. The germline gives CDR1 MNHNS, CDR2 SASEGT. CDR3 length: 17 amino acids. The CDR3 DNA reads as TGTGCCAGCAGTGAACCTCAGTGGCCAAACTCTGGAAACACCATATATTTT. This codes for CASSEPQWPNSGNTIYF.

This chain joins TRBV29-1 and TRBJ2-1; maybe TRBD2 (5 bases). This CDR3 is 13 amino acids long. Germline loops: CDR1 SQVTM, CDR2 ANQGSEA. The V and J ends lost 4 bases and 8 bases respectively, with 15 bases between them. CDR3 sequence (DNA): TGCAGCGTTGGAGGCGGGCAGCGCCATGAGCAGTTCTTC. Encoded protein: CSVGGGQRHEQFF.

The chain links TRBV5-6 to TRBJ2-5; D perhaps matches TRBD1 (5 bases). The CDR3 sequence is 14 residues long. Germline lookup yields CDR1 SGHDT and CDR2 YYEEEE. Trimming shortened V by 1 base and J by 2 bases, and 9 bases separated the two germline ends. In nucleotides, the CDR3 is TGTGCCAGCAGCTTGCAGGGAACACAAGAGACCCAGTACTTC. It specifies CASSLQGTQETQYF.

The CDR3 reads CASSEVRNTGELFF. The CDR3 DNA sequence: TGCGCCAGCAGTGAGGTCAGAAACACCGGGGAGCTGTTTTTT. This rearrangement joins TRBV10-1 to TRBJ2-2; D is uncertain. This CDR3 spans 14 amino acids. CDR1 WNHNN and CDR2 SYGVQD come from the germline V gene (reference sequence). V dropped 2 bases and J dropped 2 bases, with 6 bases sitting between them.

Of note for this clone: Within the sample, other DNA sequences also encode this same CDR3. The chain employs TRBV5-1 and TRBJ2-5; D perhaps matches TRBD1 (6 bases). Germline V gene sequence: CDR1 SGHRS, CDR2 YFSETQ. This CDR3 is built from 14 residues. The V and J ends lost 0 bases and 5 bases respectively, with 11 bases between them. CDR3 protein: CASSLASGGETQYF. DNA of the CDR3: TGCGCCAGCAGCTTGGCTAGTGGGGGCGAGACCCAGTACTTC.

The chain uses TRBV6-4 and TRBJ2-3; 7 bases are a match to TRBD2. CDR1 is MRHNA, CDR2 SNTAGT, per germline. V dropped 4 bases and J dropped 3; count of bases not matched to a gene: 10. The CDR3 contains 16 residues. The CDR3 is CASSVSSGVPTDTQYF. Written as DNA, the CDR3 is TGTGCCAGCAGTGTGTCTAGCGGAGTCCCAACAGATACGCAGTATTTT.

CDR3 sequence (DNA): TGTGCCAGCAGCTTGAAAACGGGAGAGACCTACGAGCAGTACTTC. This translates into CASSLKTGETYEQYF. The chain employs TRBV5-4 and TRBJ2-7, with a possible D match to TRBD2 (6 bases). This CDR3 has 15 residues. Looked up from germline, CDR1 is SGHNT and CDR2 is YYREEE (reference sequence). V shed 1 base and J shed 2 bases, with 13 bases lying between them.